This T cell receptor beta chain was observed in a study of CD8+CD57+ T cells in acquired aplastic anemia. Study in general: Average DNA yield from sorted CD4+ and CD8+ cells was approximately 3 ug.

Overall study results and limits: The study found no significant CD8+ Simpson's diversity difference between patients and controls.

In the case of this clonotype: What it binds is not known.

V shed 8 bases, J shed 4 bases, and the junction held 12 bases outside the gene matches. This CDR3 spans 16 amino acids. Germline CDR1 and CDR2: ENHRY and SYGVKD. Genomic DNA was employed as the template in profiling TCR beta VDJ and CDR3. TCRdb fed the reads into MiXCR, producing one record per CDR3 protein. Counted here are fewer than 200,000 distinct CDR3 sequences, 50% to 75% occurring once; the ten biggest clones make up 45% to 50%. The chain joins TRBV10-3 to TRBJ2-3; 10 nucleotides match TRBD2. This sequence was found in a human donor in good health. The sample consisted of sorted CD4+, CD8+, or CD8+CD57+ T cells (not recorded which) from PBMCs. CDR3 loop: CAIAPAGGPYPDTQYF. The CDR3 DNA sequence: TGTGCCATCGCCCCAGCGGGAGGGCCTTACCCAGATACGCAGTATTTT.